These 13 T cell receptor beta chains originate from one sample sequenced in a study of OX40 agonist ivuxolimab in advanced cancers. Produced via immunoSEQ multiplex PCR; TCRdb's table is partial and in-frame only. The sample lists about 110,000 clones; around 90% were seen once. This specimen was CD4+ or CD8+ T cells sorted from blood, taken in a trial of the OX40 agonist ivuxolimab. Source of these receptors: an adult with an advanced solid tumor such as melanoma, head and neck, liver or kidney cancer.

About this clone: The sample holds other DNA sequences that translate to the same CDR3. The chain is built from TRBV28 and TRBJ1-3; TRBD1 is a possible D gene (5 bases). Germline CDR1 is MDHEN and CDR2 is SYDVKM. The CDR3 covers 14 residues. V was trimmed by 3 bases and J by 5 bases, leaving 11 bases between them. CDR3 bases: TGTGCCAGCAGTTTGTCAGGGCCAAGAAACACCATATATTTT. Protein product: CASSLSGPRNTIYF.

This clone was seen a single time. This chain connects TRBV11-3 to TRBJ2-7; 7 bases map to TRBD1. V gave up 1 base and J gave up 7 bases; unmatched junction bases: 7. There are 14 residues in the CDR3. The V gene's germline CDR1 is SGHNT and CDR2 YENEEA. This CDR3 reads CASSLATGREEQYF. The CDR3, as DNA: TGTGCCAGCAGCTTAGCGACAGGGCGCGAAGAGCAGTACTTC.

V is TRBV11-3 and J is TRBJ2-3; TRBD1 aligns across 9 bases. Germline CDR1 reads SGHNT; CDR2 reads YENEEA. Losses at the gene ends were 5 bases for V and 1 base for J; bases not matched to a gene: 7. This CDR3 has 16 residues. CDR3 DNA: TGTGCCAGCAGCCTCAGACAGGGGGTAGGCACAGATACGCAGTATTTT. This gives the protein CASSLRQGVGTDTQYF.

The genes are TRBV5-1 and TRBJ2-2; D gene ambiguous. This CDR3 comprises 14 residues. V lost 0 bases and J 4 bases, leaving 7 bases between the germline ends. Germline V lookup: CDR1 SGHRS, CDR2 YFSETQ. This chain's CDR3 is CASSLEAVTGELFF. The CDR3, as DNA: TGCGCCAGCAGCTTGGAGGCAGTCACCGGGGAGCTGTTTTTT. Filled out from reference TRBV5-1 and TRBJ2-2, the complete variable domain reads KAGVTQTPRYLIKTRGQQVTLSCSPISGHRSVSWYQQTPGQGLQFLFEYFSETQRNKGNFPGRFSGRQFSNSRSEMNVSTLELGDSALYLCASSLEAVTGELFFGEGSRLTVL.

The chain combines TRBV14 with TRBJ2-3; 16 bases are shared with TRBD2. V was pared by 3 bases and J by 2 bases, with 8 bases of the junction left unmatched. Germline V gene data show CDR1 as SGHDN and CDR2 as FVKESK. The CDR3 is 19 amino acids. The CDR3 loop reads CASSHPGLAGGFYTDTQYF. DNA of the CDR3: TGTGCCAGCAGCCATCCGGGACTAGCGGGAGGGTTCTACACAGATACGCAGTATTTT.

This CDR3 reads CAWSVGLAGGGYNEQFF. For the CDR3, the DNA is TGTGCCTGGAGTGTGGGACTAGCGGGCGGAGGGTACAATGAGCAGTTCTTC. This chain connects TRBV30 to TRBJ2-1; 12 positions match TRBD2. The V gene's germline CDR1 is GTSNPN and CDR2 SVGIG (reference sequence). CDR3 length: 17 residues. The V segment lost 0 bases and the J segment 4 bases; nucleotides outside the gene matches: 7.

The CDR3 nucleotides are TGTGCCAGCAGCCCCCGCGTAGAGGGGACCCAGTACTTC. The encoded protein is CASSPRVEGTQYF. V and J are TRBV7-9 and TRBJ2-5; the D gene is possibly TRBD2 (5 bases). CDR1 is SEHNR, CDR2 FQNEAQ, per germline (reference sequence). The CDR3 spans 13 residues. Trimming shortened V by 5 bases and J by 7 bases, and 14 bases separated the two germline ends.

This clone was detected a few times. This chain links TRBV19 with TRBJ2-2; possible D gene TRBD1, 5 bases. Trimming took 1 base from V and 7 from J, leaving 13 bases between them. This CDR3 spans 15 amino acids. Germline values: CDR1 LNHDA, CDR2 SQIVND (reference sequence). CDR3 sequence reads: CASSIVGRVGGELFF. The DNA for the CDR3 is TGTGCCAGTAGTATAGTCGGCAGGGTGGGCGGGGAGCTGTTTTTT.

In this sample, this clone turned up a few times. The chain joins TRBV5-1 to TRBJ2-3; a weak D match, TRBD1 (6 bases). The CDR3 contains 18 residues. Germline V gene data show CDR1 as SGHRS and CDR2 as YFSETQ. Trimming left V 5 bases short and J 0 bases short, with 22 bases between. This CDR3 is CASRRLRTVPSSTDTQYF. In nucleotides, the CDR3 is TGCGCCAGCAGAAGGTTAAGGACAGTACCTTCTAGCACAGATACGCAGTATTTT.

The chain is built from TRBV29-1 and TRBJ1-4; D ambiguous. V lost 3 bases and J lost 6, with 8 bases in between. This CDR3 is 12 amino acids long. The V gene's germline CDR1 is SQVTM and CDR2 ANQGSEA. The CDR3 region has the DNA TGCAGCGTTGATTCTGGGGATGAAAAACTGTTTTTT. Translating gives CSVDSGDEKLFF.

The chain combines TRBV11-2 with TRBJ1-5; D unclear. Trimming shortened V by 0 bases and J by 3 bases, and 9 bases separated the two germline ends. Germline CDR1 is SGHAT and CDR2 is FQNNGV. The CDR3 has 15 residues. This chain's CDR3 is CASSLDRELNQPQHF. The CDR3 DNA is TGTGCCAGCAGCTTAGATAGGGAGCTCAATCAGCCCCAGCATTTT. Using reference TRBV11-2 and TRBJ1-5 for the parts outside the CDR3, the full variable domain is EAGVAQSPRYKIIEKRQSVAFWCNPISGHATLYWYQQILGQGPKLLIQFQNNGVVDDSQLPKDRFSAERLKGVDSTLKIQPAKLEDSAVYLCASSLDRELNQPQHFGDGTRLSIL.

The rearrangement uses TRBV30 and TRBJ2-3, with 10 bases that match TRBD2. CDR1 is GTSNPN and CDR2 is SVGIG in the germline V gene (reference sequence). V lost 3 bases and J lost 7; bases outside the gene matches: 13. This CDR3 is built from 16 residues. In DNA, the CDR3 is TGTGCCTGGAGATCCCCCGAGCGGGGGGGCACTTATACGCAGTATTTT. Translating it yields CAWRSPERGGTYTQYF.

The genes are TRBV11-3 and TRBJ2-5; D call uncertain. This CDR3 contains 14 residues. Trimming stripped 5 bases from V and 5 bases from J, with 15 bases between. Per germline, CDR1 SGHNT and CDR2 YENEEA. The CDR3 spells CASSLGQWSETQYF. In nucleotides, the CDR3 is TGTGCCAGCAGCCTTGGTCAGTGGTCTGAGACCCAGTACTTC.